The 28 T cell receptor beta chains given below trace back to one sample, sequenced in a study of control samples from healthy donors and cancer patients. Clones were read by immunoSEQ multiplex PCR, and TCRdb kept only the in-frame ones, dropping some. The data show 250,000 to 300,000 clones, about 80% seen once. Material for sequencing was PBMCs. The receptors originated from a woman in her fifties or sixties with lung cancer.

J is TRBJ1-2 and V is TRBV6-1, with 8 bases fitting TRBD1. CDR1 and CDR2 (germline): MNHNS, SASEGT. The CDR3 length is 15 residues. The V segment lost 1 base and the J segment 2 bases; nucleotides outside the gene matches: 3. The CDR3 region is CASSEGGQGNYGYTF. The CDR3 coding sequence is TGTGCCAGCAGTGAAGGTGGACAGGGAAACTATGGCTACACCTTC.

This clone showed up just once. The chain uses TRBV9 and TRBJ2-3, with TRBD2 identical over 12 bases. CDR3 length: 18 amino acids. Looked up from germline, CDR1 is SGDLS and CDR2 is YYNGEE. V lost 0 bases, J lost 0 bases, and 5 bases stayed unmatched. The CDR3 reads CASSVGASGGASTDTQYF. CDR3 nucleotide sequence: TGTGCCAGCAGCGTAGGGGCTAGCGGGGGGGCGAGCACAGATACGCAGTATTTT.

The chain combines TRBV9 with TRBJ2-2; D is unclear. The CDR3 runs to 13 residues. Trimming cost V 0 bases and J 6 bases, with 6 bases left between them. Looked up from germline, CDR1 is SGDLS and CDR2 is YYNGEE. The CDR3 spells CASSVVPSGELFF. The CDR3 nucleotides read TGTGCCAGCAGCGTAGTACCGTCCGGGGAGCTGTTTTTT.

J is TRBJ2-7 and V is TRBV19; TRBD1 or TRBD2 may be the D gene (5 bases each). With 3 bases removed from V and 1 base from J, the gap between germline ends came to 19 bases. Germline lookup yields CDR1 LNHDA and CDR2 SQIVND (reference sequence). The CDR3 length is 17 residues. CDR3 nucleotides: TGTGCCAGTAGTATGAATGGGGGAATTGGGCGATCCTACGAGCAGTACTTC. Protein: CASSMNGGIGRSYEQYF. The whole variable domain, filled in from reference TRBV19 and TRBJ2-7, reads DGGITQSPKYLFRKEGQNVTLSCEQNLNHDAMYWYRQDPGQGLRLIYYSQIVNDFQKGDIAEGYSVSREKKESFPLTVTSAQKNPTAFYLCASSMNGGIGRSYEQYFGPGTRLTVT.

The rearrangement joins TRBV7-2 to TRBJ1-1; D gene unclear. With 2 bases removed from V and 1 base from J, the gap between germline ends came to 8 bases. The V gene's germline CDR1 is SGHTA and CDR2 FQGNSA. The CDR3 length is 14 residues. The CDR3 DNA follows: TGTGCCAGCAGCTTAATTCCGAGGAACACTGAAGCTTTCTTT. Translation gives CASSLIPRNTEAFF.

The CDR3 DNA sequence: TGTGCCAGCGGGAAGCCAAGTCACTATGGCTACACCTTC. Protein sequence: CASGKPSHYGYTF. The genes are TRBV12-3 or TRBV12-4 and TRBJ1-2; D not certain. The CDR3 has 13 residues. V was cut by 8 bases and J by 3 bases, with 13 bases left in between.

The chain employs TRBV10-3 and TRBJ1-2; 8 bases align to TRBD1. This CDR3 has 13 amino acids. Germline CDR1 ENHRY, CDR2 SYGVKD. V shed 4 bases and J 6 bases; nucleotides not matched to a gene: 4. The CDR3 is CAISGGQGNGYTF. The DNA for the CDR3 is TGTGCCATCAGTGGTGGACAGGGAAATGGCTACACCTTC.

This clone was found a few times. The chain recombines TRBV28 with TRBJ2-1; 8 nucleotides line up with TRBD1. The CDR3 loop spans 15 amino acids. Germline V CDR1 and CDR2: MDHEN, SYDVKM. Trimming took 7 bases from V and 8 from J; bases not matched to a gene: 13. CDR3 in amino acids: CASTLGNRGKDEQFF. The CDR3 coding sequence is TGTGCCAGCACCCTTGGGAACAGGGGGAAGGATGAGCAGTTCTTC. The whole variable domain, filled in from reference TRBV28 and TRBJ2-1, reads DVKVTQSSRYLVKRTGEKVFLECVQDMDHENMFWYRQDPGLGLRLIYFSYDVKMKEKGDIPEGYSVSREKKERFSLILESASTNQTSMYLCASTLGNRGKDEQFFGPGTRLTVL.

The chain carries TRBV5-4 and TRBJ2-2, with no clear D. CDR1 is SGHNT, CDR2 YYREEE, per germline (reference sequence). The V and J ends lost 1 base and 5 bases respectively, with 6 bases between them. This CDR3 is 13 amino acids long. The CDR3 nucleotides read TGTGCCAGCAGCTTGCTGGCAACCGGGGAGCTGTTTTTT. Its translation is CASSLLATGELFF.

This chain joins TRBV6-2 or TRBV6-3 and TRBJ2-1; TRBD1 agrees at 7 bases. This CDR3 is 15 amino acids long. From germline, CDR1 is MNHEY and CDR2 SVGEGT. Germline trimming cut 4 bases from V and 6 bases from J; bases unmatched to any gene: 9. As DNA, the CDR3 is TGTGCCAGCAGTTCCCGGGACAGTAGAAGCAATGAGCAGTTCTTC. It specifies CASSSRDSRSNEQFF.

This chain connects TRBV27 to TRBJ2-7; D is ambiguous. There are 13 residues in the CDR3. V gave up 6 bases and J gave up 2 bases, with 11 bases separating them. Per the germline V gene, CDR1 is MNHEY and CDR2 is SMNVEV (reference sequence). This CDR3 reads CASRGFGTYEQYF. CDR3 nucleotide sequence: TGTGCCAGCAGGGGCTTTGGGACCTACGAGCAGTACTTC.

The chain couples TRBV6-2 or TRBV6-3 to TRBJ1-1, with a weak D call TRBD1 (5 bases). Deletions cut 0 bases from V and 1 base from J, with 6 bases between. Germline CDR1 is MNHEY and CDR2 is SVGEGT. This CDR3 comprises 14 residues. The CDR3: CASSYSQGNTEAFF. CDR3 sequence (DNA): TGTGCCAGCAGTTACTCCCAGGGGAACACTGAAGCTTTCTTT.

This rearrangement joins TRBV20-1 to TRBJ2-5; the D is unclear. This CDR3 region has 11 residues. The germline V and J ends were trimmed by 7 bases and 4 bases, with 10 bases remaining between them. Germline loops: CDR1 DFQATT, CDR2 SNEGSKA (reference sequence). The CDR3 loop reads CSVPVGETQYF. CDR3 in DNA: TGCAGTGTCCCAGTGGGAGAGACCCAGTACTTC.

This clone was seen only a few times. CDR3: CASSLAGGNQPQHF. CDR3 sequence (DNA): TGTGCCAGCAGTTTGGCAGGAGGCAATCAGCCCCAGCATTTT. The chain combines TRBV27 with TRBJ1-5; D is unclear. Trimming took 3 bases from V and 2 from J, leaving 8 bases between them. CDR1 and CDR2 (germline): MNHEY, SMNVEV (reference sequence). The CDR3 is 14 amino acids.

V and J are TRBV15 and TRBJ2-2; maybe TRBD1 (5 bases). CDR3 length: 16 amino acids. Trimming stripped 5 bases from V and 0 bases from J, with 13 bases between. The germline gives CDR1 LNHNV, CDR2 YYDKDF (reference sequence). DNA of the CDR3: TGTGCCACCAGCGGTATTTTACAGGCGAACACCGGGGAGCTGTTTTTT. This sequence encodes CATSGILQANTGELFF.

The rearrangement links TRBV10-2 to TRBJ2-7; D uncertain. Germline lookup yields CDR1 WSHSY and CDR2 SAAADI. V lost 6 bases, J lost 0 bases, and 12 bases lay in between. CDR3 length: 14 amino acids. The CDR3 here is CASRLTMSSYEQYF. CDR3 nucleotide sequence: TGCGCCAGCAGACTCACAATGAGCTCCTACGAGCAGTACTTC.

This clone was found a few times. This rearrangement joins TRBV27 to TRBJ1-4; 7 bases fit TRBD1. Germline V lookup: CDR1 MNHEY, CDR2 SMNVEV (reference sequence). The CDR3 extends over 15 amino acids. V shed 3 bases and J 8 bases; nucleotides not matched to a gene: 9. CDR3 loop: CASSLGTAGREKLFF. The DNA for the CDR3 is TGTGCCAGCAGTTTGGGGACAGCCGGGCGGGAAAAACTGTTTTTT.

The count of this clone is one. This sequence joins TRBV28 and TRBJ1-5; D remains ambiguous. Per the germline V gene, CDR1 is MDHEN and CDR2 is SYDVKM. V was shortened by 3 bases and J by 0 bases, with 15 bases between the two germline ends. This CDR3 region has 17 residues. This CDR3 reads CASSFFSPRFSNQPQHF. CDR3 coding DNA: TGTGCCAGCAGTTTCTTCTCACCCAGGTTTAGCAATCAGCCCCAGCATTTT.

V and J are TRBV2 and TRBJ2-5; 7 bases are shared with TRBD2. This CDR3 contains 15 residues. Germline assignment: CDR1 SNHLY and CDR2 FYNNEI. Trimming removed 2 bases from V and 4 bases from J; junction bases left unmatched: 7. DNA for the CDR3: TGTGCCAGCAGTGAAATCGCGGGAGTGGGAGAGACCCAGTACTTC. Its protein is CASSEIAGVGETQYF.

The chain employs TRBV6-1 and TRBJ1-5; the D is unclear. Germline loops: CDR1 MNHNS, CDR2 SASEGT. Deletions cut 1 base from V and 6 bases from J, with 10 bases between. The CDR3 is 14 amino acids. The CDR3 loop reads CASSEGEISQPQHF. CDR3 DNA sequence: TGTGCCAGCAGTGAAGGGGAAATCAGTCAGCCCCAGCATTTT.

This chain links TRBV28 with TRBJ2-2; TRBD2 agrees at 8 bases. V lost 6 bases and J lost 4; bases outside the gene matches: 10. The CDR3 spans 16 residues. Per germline, CDR1 MDHEN and CDR2 SYDVKM. The CDR3 reads CASSYTGLVGTGELFF. CDR3 sequence (DNA): TGTGCCAGCAGCTACACGGGACTAGTGGGCACCGGGGAGCTGTTTTTT.

The gene calls are TRBV6-5 and TRBJ2-7, with 8 nucleotides matching TRBD1. Looked up from germline, CDR1 is MNHEY and CDR2 is SVGAGI. The CDR3 consists of 15 residues. J lost 5 bases, V lost 2 bases, and 8 bases had no gene match. DNA of the CDR3: TGTGCCAGCAGTTACAGGACAGGGAGGCTTAACGAGCAGTACTTC. This codes for CASSYRTGRLNEQYF.

This chain joins TRBV19 and TRBJ1-3; D remains ambiguous. Germline CDR1 reads LNHDA; CDR2 reads SQIVND (reference sequence). V dropped 3 bases and J dropped 4 bases, with 13 bases sitting between them. The CDR3 sequence is 15 residues long. The CDR3 region has the DNA TGTGCCAGTAGTATCAGCGGTCTTCTGGGAAACACCATATATTTT. As protein: CASSISGLLGNTIYF.

CDR3 sequence: CASRTPGGRTEAFF. CDR3 bases: TGTGCCAGCAGGACTCCAGGGGGAAGGACTGAAGCTTTCTTT. V gene TRBV6-5 combines with J gene TRBJ1-1; 7 bases are shared with TRBD1. The J segment lost 5 bases and the V segment lost 6 bases, leaving 9 bases of the junction unmatched. Germline CDR1 is MNHEY and CDR2 is SVGAGI. The CDR3 has 14 amino acids.

This chain uses TRBV7-3 with TRBJ2-2, with D uncertain. The CDR3 length is 16 residues. The V end lost 0 bases, the J end lost 2 bases, and 10 bases lay between the germline ends. Germline-derived CDR1 and CDR2 are SGHTA and FQGTGA. The DNA for the CDR3 is TGTGCCAGCAGCTTAACGGTGACAAGAAACACCGGGGAGCTGTTTTTT. Translated: CASSLTVTRNTGELFF.

The V and J genes are TRBV5-1 and TRBJ2-5, with 10 bases aligning to TRBD1. Trimming at V came to 4 bases and at J to 2 bases, leaving 8 bases not matched to a gene. This CDR3 is 16 amino acids long. Germline V gene data show CDR1 as SGHRS and CDR2 as YFSETQ. CDR3 bases: TGCGCCAGCAGCCTGACAGGGGGCTGGAGTCAAGAGACCCAGTACTTC. Its protein product is CASSLTGGWSQETQYF.

The chain combines TRBV6-6 with TRBJ2-7; 12 nucleotides match TRBD2. V shed 5 bases, J shed 4 bases, and the junction held 3 bases outside the gene matches. The length of the CDR3 is 14 residues. CDR1 is MNHNY and CDR2 is SVGAGI in the germline V gene (reference sequence). The CDR3 nucleotides are TGTGCCAGCAGTAGGACTAGCGGGGCGTACGAGCAGTACTTC. It is translated as CASSRTSGAYEQYF.

Notes on this clone: This sample includes further DNA sequences coding for the same CDR3. DNA of the CDR3: TGTGCCAGCTCACCAGGCCAAGAGACCCAGTACTTC. Translating gives CASSPGQETQYF. This sequence joins TRBV18 and TRBJ2-5; no clear D. Deletions cut 2 bases from V and 1 base from J, with 2 bases between. The length of the CDR3 is 12 residues. Germline assignment: CDR1 KGHSH and CDR2 LQKENI.